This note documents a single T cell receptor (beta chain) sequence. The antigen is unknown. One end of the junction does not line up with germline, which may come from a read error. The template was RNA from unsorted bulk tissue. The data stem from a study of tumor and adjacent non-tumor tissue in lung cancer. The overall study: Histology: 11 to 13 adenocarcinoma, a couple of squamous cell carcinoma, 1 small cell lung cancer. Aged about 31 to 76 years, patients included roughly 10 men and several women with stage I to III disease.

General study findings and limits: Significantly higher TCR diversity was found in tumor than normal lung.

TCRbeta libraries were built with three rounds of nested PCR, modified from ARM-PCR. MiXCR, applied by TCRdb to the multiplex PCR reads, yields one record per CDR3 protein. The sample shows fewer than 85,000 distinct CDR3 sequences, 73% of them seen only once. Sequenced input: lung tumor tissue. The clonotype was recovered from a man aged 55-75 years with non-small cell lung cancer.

The CDR3 loop is CATSLVSQNTQYF. DNA for the CDR3: TGTGCCACCAGCTTAGTCTCCCAAAATACGCAGTATTTT. This rearrangement joins TRBV11-3 to TRBJ2-3; no definite D call. Germline assignment: CDR1 SGHNT and CDR2 YENEEA. The CDR3 sequence is 13 residues long.